The 8 T cell receptor beta chains given below trace back to one sample, sequenced in a study of radiation and T cells in renal cell carcinoma (TCRdb year 2020). The protocol used for the library was the immunoSEQ multiplex PCR assay. Sourced from immuneACCESS, this table was stored by TCRdb with only in-frame sequences that have V and J called. A share of the clones is absent; for the studies checked, an unresolved V gene accounts for under half, and the remainder has no known explanation. The sample table holds fewer than 200,000 clones, of which 88% were seen once. The ten biggest clones cover roughly 10% of the sample. This sample's time point label indicates: blood 4 weeks post-SBRT, at nephrectomy. This specimen's treatment or condition label, per the study, means: 15 Gy SBRT to primary tumor, nephrectomy 4 weeks later. The starting material was blood, obtained from a patient whose treatment included radiotherapy and nephrectomy. These receptors were taken from a woman aged 45-59 years with renal cell carcinoma.

The chain recombines TRBV19 with TRBJ1-5; 7 bases agree with TRBD1. Per germline, CDR1 LNHDA and CDR2 SQIVND (reference sequence). There are 14 residues in the CDR3. The V gene end was trimmed by 4 bases and the J gene end by 7 bases; junction bases not matched to a gene: 7. In nucleotides, the CDR3 is TGTGCCAGTAGTAAGGGACAGCCGGCCCAGCCCCAGCATTTT. It translates to CASSKGQPAQPQHF. Filled out from reference TRBV19 and TRBJ1-5, the complete variable domain reads DGGITQSPKYLFRKEGQNVTLSCEQNLNHDAMYWYRQDPGQGLRLIYYSQIVNDFQKGDIAEGYSVSREKKESFPLTVTSAQKNPTAFYLCASSKGQPAQPQHFGDGTRLSIL.

The genes are TRBV6-1 and TRBJ1-5, with D possibly being TRBD1 (5 bases). V was pared by 6 bases and J by 4 bases, with 13 bases between. Germline-derived CDR1 and CDR2 are MNHNS and SASEGT. This CDR3 is built from 14 residues. The CDR3 region is CASSTGFSNQPQHF. In DNA form, the CDR3 reads TGTGCCAGCAGCACAGGTTTTAGTAATCAGCCCCAGCATTTT.

The gene calls are TRBV2 and TRBJ1-1; D not resolved. In germline, CDR1 is SNHLY, CDR2 FYNNEI. The CDR3 extends over 14 amino acids. V lost 5 bases, J lost 1 base, and 11 bases lay in between. CDR3 bases: TGTGCCAGCAGTACCAGGCGGGGGAACACTGAAGCTTTCTTT. Its protein is CASSTRRGNTEAFF.

A single count supports this clone. The V and J genes are TRBV5-1 and TRBJ2-7, with D perhaps TRBD2 (6 bases). V lost 2 bases and J lost 5, with 14 bases in between. The CDR3 contains 14 residues. Germline CDR1 reads SGHRS; CDR2 reads YFSETQ. CDR3 nucleotides: TGCGCCAGCAGCTTAGGAGGGGACCGCCACGAGCAGTACTTC. Protein sequence: CASSLGGDRHEQYF.

The J gene is TRBJ1-1, the V gene TRBV11-2; unclear D gene. V was shortened by 1 base and J by 5 bases, with 8 bases between the two germline ends. The CDR3 runs to 13 residues. The V gene's germline CDR1 is SGHAT and CDR2 FQNNGV. The CDR3 DNA follows: TGTGCCAGCAGCTTAGCATTTGGGACTGAAGCTTTCTTT. It specifies CASSLAFGTEAFF. Based on the CDR3 plus reference TRBV11-2 and TRBJ1-1, the full variable domain is EAGVAQSPRYKIIEKRQSVAFWCNPISGHATLYWYQQILGQGPKLLIQFQNNGVVDDSQLPKDRFSAERLKGVDSTLKIQPAKLEDSAVYLCASSLAFGTEAFFGQGTRLTVV.

CDR3: CATSLAANTGELFF. CDR3 in DNA: TGTGCCACATCTCTAGCGGCGAACACCGGGGAGCTGTTTTTT. The chain links TRBV9 to TRBJ2-2, with 7 bases identical to TRBD2. V lost 9 bases to trimming and J lost 0 bases; unmatched junction nucleotides: 5. Per germline, CDR1 SGDLS and CDR2 YYNGEE. CDR3 length equals 14 residues.

The table lists this clone with a few counts. This chain uses TRBV15 with TRBJ1-1, with D uncertain. The CDR3 length is 13 residues. Germline lookup yields CDR1 LNHNV and CDR2 YYDKDF (reference sequence). The V and J ends lost 0 bases and 6 bases respectively, with 8 bases between them. The CDR3 loop reads CATSRDRRPEAFF. The CDR3 DNA reads as TGTGCCACCAGCAGAGATCGTAGGCCTGAAGCTTTCTTT.

The V gene is TRBV7-9, the J gene TRBJ2-3, with 8 bases aligning to TRBD1. The CDR3 has 15 amino acids. Per the germline V gene, CDR1 is SEHNR and CDR2 is FQNEAQ (reference sequence). J was trimmed by 2 bases and V by 5 bases; bases with no gene match: 6. For the CDR3, the DNA is TGTGCCAGCAGCACAGGACAGGGTGTCACAGATACGCAGTATTTT. Translating gives CASSTGQGVTDTQYF.